A single sample gave rise to the 3 T cell receptor beta chains below, sequenced in a study of OX40 agonist ivuxolimab in advanced cancers. Here immunoSEQ multiplex PCR was the method, and the copy in TCRdb shows in-frame clones only, minus some. The data show approximately 38,000 clones, 83% seen once. Source: CD4+ or CD8+ T cells sorted from blood, taken in a trial of the OX40 agonist ivuxolimab. The receptors were gathered from an adult with an advanced solid tumor such as melanoma, head and neck, liver or kidney cancer.

The chain couples TRBV5-4 to TRBJ2-3, with 10 bases lining up with TRBD2. Germline CDR1 is SGHNT and CDR2 is YYREEE (reference sequence). CDR3 length: 20 amino acids. V shed 4 bases, J shed 1 base, and the junction held 18 bases outside the gene matches. The CDR3 protein is CASSPSVWSGRAARTDTQYF. CDR3 in DNA: TGTGCCAGCAGCCCCTCCGTATGGAGCGGGAGGGCCGCGCGCACAGATACGCAGTATTTT.

The chain uses TRBV11-2 and TRBJ1-2; D is uncertain. V gave up 3 bases and J gave up 1 base, with 6 bases separating them. CDR3 length equals 13 residues. Germline CDR1 is SGHAT and CDR2 is FQNNGV. This chain's CDR3 is CASSLEGNYGYTF. The CDR3 bases are TGTGCCAGCAGCTTGGAGGGTAACTATGGCTACACCTTC. The whole variable domain, remainder taken from reference TRBV11-2 and TRBJ1-2, is EAGVAQSPRYKIIEKRQSVAFWCNPISGHATLYWYQQILGQGPKLLIQFQNNGVVDDSQLPKDRFSAERLKGVDSTLKIQPAKLEDSAVYLCASSLEGNYGYTFGSGTRLTVV.

The rearrangement links TRBV5-4 to TRBJ2-1, with 11 bases identical to TRBD2. The CDR3 totals 15 residues. Germline CDR1 and CDR2: SGHNT and YYREEE (reference sequence). V lost 4 bases and J lost 6; bases outside the gene matches: 6. CDR3 DNA: TGTGCCAGCAGCGCCGGGACTAGCGGAGTCAATGAGCAGTTCTTC. Its protein product is CASSAGTSGVNEQFF.